This T cell receptor (beta chain) was identified in a study of blood T cell repertoires in COVID-19 (dated by TCRdb to the early 2020s). At the level of the whole study: The collaborator samples originated in the United States, Italy and Spain and spanned the acute and convalescent phases of COVID-19. The repertoires were made available in a free public database intended to serve as a resource for research on the immune response to SARS-CoV-2. HLA class I and class II types, where available, came from metadata supplied by the sample provider rather than from assay-based typing. Subjects who had been exposed to COVID-19, were actively infected with it, or had recovered from it provided the deeply sampled blood TCRbeta repertoires that made up the dataset. Samples were obtained from the ongoing ImmuneRACE study (first 160 participants) and from roughly 1,300 subjects provided by 6 global collaborators. Nearly every sample came with metadata listing a de-identified subject ID, COVID-19 status, age in years and sex. The prospective study material was composed of cDNA or gDNA derived from T cells, B-cell-depleted T cells, or PBMCs.

Another Seattle source contributed samples from volunteer blood donors who had recovered from COVID-19. Each collaborating institution followed its own protocols to collect whole blood in K2EDTA tubes. For TCRbeta analysis, collaborator samples were shipped as frozen whole blood, as isolated PBMCs, or as DNA extracted from either sample type. The full study reports these points: How much clinical and demographic metadata was included differed by source and by participant, and the metadata was provided uncurated.

Clipping removes 4 bases from V and 7 bases from J, with 7 as the unmatched junction base count. From a lookup of the germline V gene, CDR1 and CDR2 are SGDLS and YYNGEE. Counted from cysteine to phenylalanine, this CDR3 has 15 amino acids. Only the CDR3 portion is preserved as DNA: 45 bases, with reading frame beginning at the first base. This clone was recorded once. Its antigen is not yet known. Per-nucleotide qualities are absent, and no much larger clonotype sits a single base away. TCRbeta CDR3 regions were amplified from genomic DNA by means of the immunoSEQ Assay, a bias-controlled multiplex PCR. The authors processed their data as follows. Nucleated cell counts per sample were estimated from amplification of reference gene primers within the assay. Sequence reads were collapsed and filtered to measure the absolute abundance of every unique TCRbeta CDR3 rearrangement. For each sample, productive Simpson clonality was calculated by taking the square root of Simpson's diversity index across productive rearrangements. The source is immuneACCESS, and TCRdb retained only in-frame sequences with V and J called. Part of the clones is not carried over; for the studies checked, unresolved V genes explain less than half of this, and the remainder is unexplained. Clonal size and the V and J genes are those of that table, whereas D and trimming came from the DNA. The table for this sample lists about 190,000 clones; approximately 79% of them were counted only once. The top ten hold roughly 12% of the sample.

Sequencing used peripheral blood. The receptor was isolated from a man aged 45-65 years who had recovered from COVID-19. Recombination linked TRBV9 to TRBJ2-1, with TRBD1 identical over 11 junction bases. The CDR3 reads CASSPWTGGFNEQFF. At the DNA level, the sequence is TGTGCCAGCAGCCCATGGACAGGGGGCTTTAATGAGCAGTTCTTC. Full variable domain (CDR3 extended with the reference TRBV9 and TRBJ2-1 proteins): DSGVTQTPKHLITATGQRVTLRCSPRSGDLSVYWYQQSLDQGLQFLIQYYNGEERAKGNILERFSAQQFPDLHSELNLSSLELGDSALYFCASSPWTGGFNEQFFGPGTRLTVL.